The 2 T cell receptor beta chains below were found in one sample sequenced in a study of cytomegalovirus exposure and HLA in healthy donors. The PCR was carried out with 60 Vbeta primers and 13 Jbeta primers. Sequenced by immunoSEQ multiplex PCR; TCRdb stores in-frame clones only, minus some. The sample lists some 270,000 clones; about nine tenths were seen once. Sequenced sample: PBMCs. All receptors come from a girl aged 2-9 years in good health and CMV-seronegative.

In DNA, the CDR3 is TGTGCCAGCCGTCGGACAGGGTTCTACGAGCAGTACTTC. Translating it yields CASRRTGFYEQYF. The V gene is TRBV6-1, the J gene TRBJ2-7; TRBD1 matches 8 bases. The V and J ends lost 8 bases and 3 bases, in that order; junction bases with no gene match: 6. Germline CDR1 and CDR2: MNHNS and SASEGT. The CDR3 has 13 amino acids.

The genes are TRBV25-1 and TRBJ1-6; D possibly corresponds to TRBD1 (5 bases). The V gene's germline CDR1 is MGHDK and CDR2 SYGVNS. Trimming removed 4 bases from V and 6 bases from J, with 7 bases in between. The CDR3 consists of 13 residues. The CDR3, as DNA: TGTGCCAGCAGTGCCCAGGGTAATTCACCCCTCCACTTT. Amino acids: CASSAQGNSPLHF.